These 17 T cell receptor beta chains came from one sample sequenced in a study of blood T cell repertoires in COVID-19. Clones were read by immunoSEQ multiplex PCR, and TCRdb kept only the in-frame ones, dropping some. The table shows about 94,000 clones, with over 75% occurring only once. Sequenced: peripheral blood. These receptor sequences come from a human donor with acute or convalescent COVID-19. The donor label of this sample is uncertain.

The V call is TRBV19, the J call TRBJ2-2, with TRBD2 as a possible D gene (6 bases). The length of the CDR3 is 17 residues. In germline, CDR1 is LNHDA, CDR2 SQIVND (reference sequence). Trimming stripped 7 bases from V and 0 bases from J, with 18 bases between. The CDR3 loop is CASTDGAGFANTGELFF. The CDR3 bases are TGTGCCAGTACGGATGGTGCGGGGTTCGCGAACACCGGGGAGCTGTTTTTT.

The J gene is TRBJ1-6, the V gene TRBV5-5; 8 bases align to TRBD1. In germline, CDR1 is SGHKS, CDR2 YYEKEE (reference sequence). The V and J ends lost 4 bases and 4 bases, in that order; junction bases with no gene match: 7. CDR3 length equals 16 residues. For the CDR3, the DNA is TGTGCCAGCAGCCGGACAGGGAACGGGTATAATTCACCCCTCCACTTT. Its translation: CASSRTGNGYNSPLHF.

This clone was observed a single time. The rearrangement joins TRBV14 to TRBJ1-4; D possibly corresponds to TRBD1 (5 bases). Per germline, CDR1 SGHDN and CDR2 FVKESK. The CDR3 is 13 residues long. V was cut by 4 bases and J by 5 bases, with 8 bases left in between. CDR3 in DNA: TGTGCCAGCAGCCGGGGCTTGAATGAAAAACTGTTTTTT. It encodes CASSRGLNEKLFF.

This clone was recorded once. The rearrangement links TRBV7-3 to TRBJ2-2; 9 bases are shared with TRBD1. This CDR3 comprises 14 residues. Trimming cost V 5 bases and J 5 bases; bases outside gene matches: 3. CDR1 and CDR2 from the germline V gene are SGHTA and FQGTGA. The CDR3 is CASSPGTGTGELFF. In DNA form, the CDR3 reads TGTGCCAGCAGCCCTGGGACAGGGACCGGGGAGCTGTTTTTT.

This sequence joins TRBV19 and TRBJ2-1, with D possibly TRBD2 on 5 matching bases. V lost 10 bases to trimming and J lost 2 bases, with 21 bases between them. The CDR3 has 16 residues. Germline lookup yields CDR1 LNHDA and CDR2 SQIVND (reference sequence). CDR3 loop: CATPRTRQFAYNEQFF. CDR3 coding DNA: TGTGCCACCCCGCGAACTAGGCAATTCGCCTACAATGAGCAGTTCTTC.

This chain links TRBV9 with TRBJ1-3; 8 bases are shared with TRBD1. The germline CDR1 and CDR2 sequences are SGDLS and YYNGEE. The ends lost 7 bases at V and 2 bases at J; junction bases unmatched: 5. The CDR3 extends over 14 amino acids. CDR3 protein: CASGRTGTGNTIYF. CDR3 sequence (DNA): TGTGCCAGCGGCCGGACAGGGACTGGAAACACCATATATTTT.

The chain combines TRBV6-2 or TRBV6-3 with TRBJ2-3, with D tentatively TRBD1 (5 bases). This CDR3 has 15 residues. Germline CDR1 reads MNHEY; CDR2 reads SVGEGT. Trimming took 0 bases from V and 0 from J, leaving 7 bases between them. CDR3 in amino acids: CASSYSQVSTDTQYF. Here the CDR3 DNA reads TGTGCCAGCAGTTACTCACAGGTCAGCACAGATACGCAGTATTTT.

The count of this clone is one. The chain is built from TRBV7-3 and TRBJ2-1; TRBD1 might be the D (5 bases). Trimming stripped 5 bases from V and 0 bases from J, with 14 bases between. The CDR3 has 16 amino acids. The germline CDR1 and CDR2 sequences are SGHTA and FQGTGA. CDR3 bases: TGTGCCAGCAGCACCCACAGGAGTAGCTCCTACAATGAGCAGTTCTTC. Encoded protein: CASSTHRSSSYNEQFF.

This clone was observed a few times. The J gene is TRBJ1-2, the V gene TRBV12-3 or TRBV12-4; D remains ambiguous. This CDR3 contains 13 residues. The V end lost 5 bases, the J end lost 4 bases, and 11 bases lay between the germline ends. CDR3 sequence reads: CASSQLAFYGYTF. CDR3 bases: TGTGCCAGCAGTCAGTTGGCCTTCTATGGCTACACCTTC.

The J gene is TRBJ1-2, the V gene TRBV20-1; no reliable D call. The CDR3 has 13 amino acids. Between the trimmed V and J ends, which lost 3 bases and 4 bases, there was a span of 12 bases. Germline lookup yields CDR1 DFQATT and CDR2 SNEGSKA (reference sequence). The chain's CDR3 is CSASNQAVYGYTF. DNA of the CDR3: TGCAGTGCTAGTAACCAGGCTGTCTATGGCTACACCTTC.

J is TRBJ2-1 and V is TRBV24-1; 12 bases map to TRBD2. CDR1 and CDR2 (germline): KGHDR, SFDVKD. Trimming cost V 4 bases and J 8 bases; bases outside gene matches: 8. This CDR3 is 16 amino acids long. The CDR3 here is CATSDPTSGGLYEQFF. The CDR3 region has the DNA TGTGCCACCAGTGACCCAACTAGCGGGGGGCTATATGAGCAGTTCTTC.

V and J are TRBV21-1 and TRBJ1-1; the D call TRBD1 from the table was never checked on the DNA. TRBV21-1 is recorded as a pseudogene. This CDR3 comprises 15 residues. CDR3 residues: CASSATGKRDTEAFF. The CDR3 DNA follows: TGTGCCAGCAGCGCCACAGGGAAACGGGACACTGAAGCTTTCTTT.

The chain links TRBV7-2 to TRBJ1-2; TRBD1 might be the D (5 bases). CDR1 is SGHTA and CDR2 is FQGNSA in the germline V gene. The ends were cut back, 2 bases at V and 7 bases at J, with 11 bases in the middle. The CDR3 has 13 amino acids. In nucleotides, the CDR3 is TGTGCCAGCAGCTTAAGACAGCTCTCTGGCTACACCTTC. It encodes CASSLRQLSGYTF.

The table lists this clone with a few counts. The chain combines TRBV19 with TRBJ1-2, with D unclear. CDR3 length: 16 amino acids. The ends were cut back, 7 bases at V and 2 bases at J, with 20 bases in the middle. Germline V gene sequence: CDR1 LNHDA, CDR2 SQIVND (reference sequence). The CDR3 is CASTEPRRNLNYGYTF. The CDR3 bases are TGTGCCAGTACCGAGCCGAGGCGGAATCTCAACTATGGCTACACCTTC.

This clone occurred a few times. The V and J genes are TRBV29-1 and TRBJ1-2, with 9 bases matching TRBD1. This CDR3 has 13 residues. Losses at the gene ends were 5 bases for V and 4 bases for J; bases not matched to a gene: 5. Germline V lookup: CDR1 SQVTM, CDR2 ANQGSEA. The CDR3 DNA follows: TGCAGCGTTACAGGGGGCGCCTTCTATGGCTACACCTTC. Protein sequence: CSVTGGAFYGYTF.

The genes are TRBV6-1 and TRBJ1-4; 12 bases map to TRBD1. From germline, CDR1 is MNHNS and CDR2 SASEGT. The CDR3 contains 16 residues. V was pared by 1 base and J by 8 bases, with 5 bases of the junction left unmatched. The CDR3 sequence: CASSEVPGTGGEKLFF. The CDR3 bases are TGTGCCAGCAGTGAAGTCCCCGGGACAGGGGGCGAAAAACTGTTTTTT.

This chain uses TRBV19 with TRBJ2-7; D is perhaps TRBD1 (5 bases). Germline V gene sequence: CDR1 LNHDA, CDR2 SQIVND (reference sequence). V was cut by 5 bases and J by 0 bases, with 17 bases left in between. CDR3 length equals 16 residues. CDR3 sequence reads: CASSRTPDTRSYEQYF. CDR3 DNA sequence: TGTGCCAGTAGTCGAACCCCGGACACTCGCTCCTACGAGCAGTACTTC.